This TCR beta chain comes out of a study of blood T cell repertoires in COVID-19 (dated by TCRdb to the early 2020s). In the study overall: Samples covering the acute and convalescent phases of COVID-19 were provided by collaborators in the United States, Italy and Spain. The repertoires were made available in a free public database intended to serve as a resource for research on the immune response to SARS-CoV-2. The dataset comprised deeply sampled blood TCRbeta repertoires from subjects exposed to, actively infected with, or recovered from COVID-19. The sample metadata nearly always contained a de-identified subject ID, COVID-19 status, age in years and sex. The samples were drawn from two sources: the first 160 participants of the ongoing ImmuneRACE study, and over 1,000 subjects contributed by 6 global collaborators. The material from the prospective study consisted of cDNA or gDNA derived from T cells, B-cell-depleted T cells, or PBMCs. Where available, HLA class I and class II types were obtained from metadata supplied by the sample provider rather than from assay-based typing.

TCRbeta CDR3 regions were amplified from genomic DNA using the immunoSEQ Assay, a bias-controlled multiplex PCR. As for the original processing: The number of nucleated cells in each sample was estimated by amplification of reference gene primers within the assay. To quantify the absolute abundance of each unique TCRbeta CDR3 rearrangement, sequence reads were collapsed and filtered. For each sample, productive Simpson clonality was calculated as the square root of Simpson's diversity index across productive rearrangements. TCRdb carries this immuneACCESS record with in-frame sequences only. Its versions omit some clonotypes, under half of them owing to an unresolved V gene in the studies checked, with the rest unexplained. V, J and clone size are taken as reported in that table, and D and trimming were inferred from the DNA itself. This sample gives tens of thousands of clones in total; roughly four fifths of them show up just once. The ten most abundant clones make up around 24% of the sample.

Trimming takes 4 bases from V and 14 bases from J, and the germline ends sit 33 bases apart. CDR3 length: 17 amino acids, cysteine to phenylalanine. Only CDR3 DNA is held: 51 bases, read in frame from base 1. CDR1 and CDR2, per the germline V gene, are SGHRS and YFSETQ. Study-level results and caveats: How much clinical and demographic metadata was included differed by source and by participant, and the metadata was provided uncurated.

This clone appeared once. No cognate antigen has been identified for it. No qualities accompany the bases; no much larger clone lies one base away. Whole blood was collected in K2EDTA tubes by collaborating institutions according to the institutions' own protocols. Collaborator samples were shipped for TCRbeta analysis as frozen whole blood, isolated PBMCs, or DNA extracted from either sample type. The specimen was peripheral blood. The sequence is built from TRBV5-1 and TRBJ1-2, and possibly TRBD1, on 6 matching bases. The origin of this receptor is a human donor with acute or convalescent COVID-19. The donor label of this sample is uncertain. Read as DNA, the sequence is TGCGCCAGCAGCCCCAGGCCAGGACAGCTTTTAACTATGGATGAGACCTTC. This gives the protein CASSPRPGQLLTMDETF.